This T cell receptor beta chain was found in a study of T cells in Graves' hyperthyroidism and ophthalmopathy. It was RNA transcripts that yielded the amplified TCR beta CDR3 regions. TCR CDR3 regions were first amplified by RT-PCR with HTBI primers. TCRdb passed the multiplex PCR reads through MiXCR, listing each CDR3 protein once. The data contain approximately 250,000 distinct CDR3 sequences, around 25% of them singletons. The origin of this receptor is a woman aged 40-49 years with Graves' ophthalmopathy. Sequencing input: blood.

The CDR3 protein is CASRGQLNTEAFF. CDR3 bases: TGTGCCAGCAGAGGACAACTGAACACTGAAGCTTTCTTT. The chain joins TRBV12-3 or TRBV12-4 to TRBJ1-1, with a tentative D call TRBD1 (5 bases). CDR3 length: 13 amino acids. With 6 bases removed from V and 0 bases from J, the gap between germline ends came to 8 bases.